The next 21 T cell receptor beta chains were all read from a single sample in a study of T-cell reconstitution after alpha-beta-depleted transplantation in children. The authors prepared the TCRbeta library with unique molecular identifiers. TCRdb reprocessed the PCR reads with MiXCR, giving one entry per CDR3 protein. Of 700,000 to 850,000 distinct CDR3 sequences in the sample, roughly 16% were seen once. The sequencing used PBMCs, mostly from graft donor cells, collected 360 days after TCRalphabeta/CD19-depleted stem cell transplant. Source of these receptors: a male patient younger than 18 who had a stem cell transplant for acute lymphoblastic leukemia, so the T cells may come from the graft donor.

The chain has TRBV4-1 and TRBJ1-1; D remains unclear. V lost 0 bases and J 0 bases, leaving 14 bases between the germline ends. Per the germline V gene, CDR1 is MGHRA and CDR2 is YSYEKL. The CDR3 extends over 17 amino acids. The CDR3 nucleotides are TGCGCCAGCAGCCAAGATCCCCCGGGAATGATGAACACTGAAGCTTTCTTT. Its protein is CASSQDPPGMMNTEAFF.

This rearrangement joins TRBV11-2 to TRBJ2-5; 14 bases map to TRBD2. The V and J ends lost 5 bases and 5 bases, in that order; junction bases with no gene match: 16. This CDR3 has 19 amino acids. In germline, CDR1 is SGHAT, CDR2 FQNNGV. This chain's CDR3 is CASSTRSRLAGGRGETQYF. The DNA for the CDR3 is TGTGCCAGCAGCACGCGTAGTAGACTAGCGGGAGGGCGAGGGGAGACCCAGTACTTC.

This clonotype was seen a handful of times. V gene TRBV27 combines with J gene TRBJ1-1; a possible D gene is TRBD1 (6 bases). Per the germline V gene, CDR1 is MNHEY and CDR2 is SMNVEV (reference sequence). The CDR3 loop spans 14 amino acids. V was clipped by 2 bases and J by 3 bases, with 10 bases between them. The CDR3: CASSLRYRDTEAFF. DNA for the CDR3: TGTGCCAGCAGTTTACGTTACAGGGACACTGAAGCTTTCTTT.

The V gene is TRBV9, the J gene TRBJ2-5; D possibly matches TRBD1 or TRBD2 (5 bases each). CDR1 is SGDLS, CDR2 YYNGEE, per germline. CDR3 length: 18 residues. V was cut by 2 bases and J by 5 bases, with 25 bases left in between. The CDR3 DNA reads as TGTGCCAGCAGCGTTGGTCGGGAAAAGGGGTTATGGCAGGAGACCCAGTACTTC. Residues: CASSVGREKGLWQETQYF.

This sequence joins TRBV4-2 and TRBJ2-7, with 7 bases lining up with TRBD1. Germline trimming cut 4 bases from V and 4 bases from J; bases unmatched to any gene: 10. This CDR3 has 15 amino acids. Germline CDR1 and CDR2: LGHNA and YNFKEQ. CDR3: CASSLGRNRGYEQYF. CDR3 nucleotide sequence: TGTGCCAGCAGCCTAGGAAGGAACAGGGGTTACGAGCAGTACTTC.

The V and J genes are TRBV2 and TRBJ1-1, with a tentative D call TRBD1 (5 bases). Trimming stripped 6 bases from V and 10 bases from J, with 24 bases between. Looked up from germline, CDR1 is SNHLY and CDR2 is FYNNEI. This CDR3 region has 15 residues. Here the CDR3 reads CASRHDGTFNPTAFF. The DNA of the CDR3 is TGTGCCAGCAGACACGACGGGACGTTCAATCCTACAGCTTTCTTT.

This clonotype came up a few times. This rearrangement joins TRBV10-3 to TRBJ2-7; D remains unclear. V shed 4 bases and J shed 5 bases, with 6 bases lying between them. The CDR3 extends over 11 amino acids. The germline CDR1 and CDR2 sequences are ENHRY and SYGVKD. In nucleotides, the CDR3 is TGTGCCATCAGTGGATTCGACGAGCAGTACTTC. It translates to CAISGFDEQYF.

V gene TRBV7-3 combines with J gene TRBJ1-1; no clear D gene. Germline lookup yields CDR1 SGHTA and CDR2 FQGTGA. V was cut by 1 base and J by 0 bases, with 9 bases left in between. There are 15 residues in the CDR3. The CDR3 here is CASSLIPGMNTEAFF. CDR3 nucleotides: TGTGCCAGCAGCTTAATACCGGGGATGAACACTGAAGCTTTCTTT.

This clonotype was counted between two and nine times. This chain uses TRBV4-1 with TRBJ2-7, with D possibly being TRBD1 or TRBD2 (5 bases each). This CDR3 comprises 15 residues. The germline CDR1 and CDR2 sequences are MGHRA and YSYEKL. V lost 5 bases and J 2 bases, leaving 16 bases between the germline ends. The CDR3 DNA reads as TGCGCCAGCAGCACGACATGGGACGGTACCTACGAGCAGTACTTC. Translating it yields CASSTTWDGTYEQYF.

This clonotype has a handful of counts. The chain combines TRBV18 with TRBJ2-1, with D possibly matching TRBD2 (5 bases). This CDR3 comprises 15 residues. CDR1 is KGHSH and CDR2 is LQKENI in the germline V gene. V dropped 3 bases and J dropped 3 bases, with 12 bases sitting between them. This chain's CDR3 is CASSPRGIIYNEQFF. CDR3 DNA sequence: TGTGCCAGCTCACCCCGAGGGATAATCTACAATGAGCAGTTCTTC.

A word on this clonotype: A read error may be the cause here, since a much bigger clone is one base away. The chain combines TRBV3-1 with TRBJ2-1; the D gene is possibly TRBD2 (6 bases). The V gene's germline CDR1 is LGHDT and CDR2 YNNKEL (reference sequence). This CDR3 comprises 15 residues. CDR3: CACSSGPAVYNEQFF. CDR3 nucleotide sequence: TGTGCCTGCAGCAGCGGGCCCGCCGTTTACAATGAGCAGTTCTTC.

This clonotype has a handful of counts. V gene TRBV5-5 combines with J gene TRBJ1-1, with D possibly matching TRBD1 (5 bases). V lost 3 bases, J lost 9 bases, and 12 bases lay in between. The CDR3 extends over 12 amino acids. Germline CDR1 and CDR2: SGHKS and YYEKEE (reference sequence). The CDR3 here is CASSWLDKKAFF. CDR3 in DNA: TGTGCCAGCAGCTGGTTGGACAAAAAAGCTTTCTTT.

This clonotype was detected only once. The V call is TRBV7-6, the J call TRBJ2-2; D is ambiguous. V was trimmed by 0 bases and J by 4 bases, leaving 12 bases between them. Germline V gives CDR1 SGHVS, CDR2 FNYEAQ. This CDR3 has 16 amino acids. CDR3 protein: CASSLAGSLITGELFF. The CDR3 coding sequence is TGTGCCAGCAGCTTAGCGGGGTCTCTGATCACCGGGGAGCTGTTTTTT. The full variable domain, rest sourced from reference TRBV7-6 and TRBJ2-2, is GAGVSQSPRYKVTKRGQDVALRCDPISGHVSLYWYRQALGQGPEFLTYFNYEAQQDKSGLPNDRFSAERPEGSISTLTIQRTEQRDSAMYRCASSLAGSLITGELFFGEGSRLTVL.

CDR3 in amino acids: CASRQQGNTEAFF. CDR3 coding DNA: TGTGCCAGCAGGCAGCAAGGGAACACTGAAGCTTTCTTT. The chain recombines TRBV12-3 or TRBV12-4 with TRBJ1-1; the D is unclear. V dropped 6 bases and J dropped 1 base, with 9 bases sitting between them. CDR3 length: 13 amino acids.

This clonotype has just a few counts. The V gene is TRBV4-1, the J gene TRBJ2-7; D is perhaps TRBD1 or TRBD2 (5 bases each). Trimming cost V 4 bases and J 3 bases, with 19 bases left between them. The germline V gene encodes CDR1 MGHRA and CDR2 YSYEKL. CDR3 size: 16 residues. This CDR3 is CASSLWNRDGNYEQYF. The CDR3 DNA reads as TGCGCCAGCAGCCTTTGGAACCGGGACGGCAACTACGAGCAGTACTTC.

This clonotype has only a few counts. The chain joins TRBV27 to TRBJ2-4; a possible D gene is TRBD2 (6 bases). The length of the CDR3 is 16 residues. Germline CDR1 and CDR2: MNHEY and SMNVEV (reference sequence). V lost 4 bases and J 0 bases, leaving 13 bases between the germline ends. The CDR3 protein is CASSSISGLAKNIQYF. CDR3 nucleotide sequence: TGTGCCAGCAGTTCCATTAGCGGATTAGCCAAAAACATTCAGTACTTC.

This clonotype was recorded at least ten times. The rearrangement links TRBV11-3 to TRBJ2-1, with a tentative D call TRBD1 (5 bases). Looked up from germline, CDR1 is SGHNT and CDR2 is YENEEA. The CDR3 has 15 amino acids. V was pared by 0 bases and J by 2 bases, with 8 bases between. The CDR3 nucleotides are TGTGCCAGCAGCTTAGAAAGGGGCCCCTACAATGAGCAGTTCTTC. Amino acid sequence: CASSLERGPYNEQFF. Supplemented by reference TRBV11-3 and TRBJ2-1, the full variable domain reads EAGVVQSPRYKIIEKKQPVAFWCNPISGHNTLYWYLQNLGQGPELLIRYENEEAVDDSQLPKDRFSAERLKGVDSTLKIQPAELGDSAVYLCASSLERGPYNEQFFGPGTRLTVL.

The chain links TRBV5-1 to TRBJ2-1; 11 positions match TRBD2. Germline V gives CDR1 SGHRS, CDR2 YFSETQ. CDR3 length: 17 amino acids. V was clipped by 4 bases and J by 0 bases; unmatched bases: 6. CDR3 sequence reads: CASSAYGLAGSYNEQFF. For the CDR3, the DNA is TGCGCCAGCAGCGCGTACGGACTAGCGGGCTCCTACAATGAGCAGTTCTTC.

This chain links TRBV10-3 with TRBJ2-3; the D is unclear. Germline CDR1 ENHRY, CDR2 SYGVKD. The length of the CDR3 is 15 residues. Trimming took 0 bases from V and 1 from J, leaving 8 bases between them. The CDR3 region is CAISESSRGTDTQYF. The DNA of the CDR3 is TGTGCCATCAGTGAGTCGAGTAGAGGCACAGATACGCAGTATTTT.

The chain couples TRBV27 to TRBJ1-1; D not resolved. The germline V and J ends were trimmed by 5 bases and 0 bases, with 16 bases remaining between them. Germline loops: CDR1 MNHEY, CDR2 SMNVEV (reference sequence). CDR3 length: 16 residues. For the CDR3, the DNA is TGTGCCAGCAGTCCCACCTTGGGCATAATGAACACTGAAGCTTTCTTT. Encoded protein: CASSPTLGIMNTEAFF.

The rearrangement links TRBV5-6 to TRBJ2-1; D perhaps matches TRBD2 (6 bases). V was pared by 4 bases and J by 2 bases, with 16 bases between. The CDR3 contains 16 residues. Germline CDR1 and CDR2: SGHDT and YYEEEE. The CDR3 DNA reads as TGTGCCAGCAGCCCCCCGGGTGCGGGACCCTACAATGAGCAGTTCTTC. Translating gives CASSPPGAGPYNEQFF.